This T cell receptor (beta chain) is from a study of blood T cells in healthy people across ages. Study conclusions and caveats: Getting older went along with TCR beta diversity per million T cells dropping roughly linearly.

Germline V CDR1 and CDR2: SGHTA, FQGNSA. The CDR3 length is 15 residues. Trimming took 7 bases from V and 2 from J, leaving 18 bases between them. Details on this clonotype: The antigen remains unidentified.

Next came a second PCR, run for about 7 to 11 cycles, which used a sample-barcoded 5' primer along with a J-beta primer mix. Unique molecular identifiers of 12 random nucleotides labeled each cDNA. TCRdb re-called the 5' RACE reads through MiXCR, storing one row per CDR3 protein. In the table there are over 950,000 distinct CDR3 sequences, 35% to 45% of which are singletons. Each individual donor underwent a draw of roughly 10 milliliters of peripheral blood. Each sample yielded at least 6 million isolated PBMCs. Source material: blood. The sequence was obtained from a man in his late teens or twenties in good health. The V call is TRBV7-2, the J call TRBJ2-7, with a weak D call TRBD1 (5 bases). The CDR3 reads CASTSFARQTYEQYF. CDR3 bases: TGTGCCAGCACCTCTTTTGCAAGACAGACCTACGAGCAGTACTTC.